The present entry profiles one T cell receptor (beta chain) with its context. What it recognizes is unknown. Clones were read by immunoSEQ multiplex PCR, and TCRdb kept only the in-frame ones, dropping some. The sample includes around 13,000 clones, approximately 84% of them seen just once. The data were obtained in a study of PD-1 blockade in mismatch repair-deficient tumors. The CDR3 contains 14 residues. Germline values: CDR1 MNHEY, CDR2 SMNVEV (reference sequence). V lost 5 bases to trimming and J lost 3 bases, with 11 bases between them. Regarding time point: identical approximately nine-day culture without peptide (control).

This sequence was found in an adult with mismatch repair-deficient cancer. The sequencing used cells cultured in vitro, collected from a patient treated with pembrolizumab. V usage is TRBV27 and J usage is TRBJ1-5, with D tentatively TRBD1 (6 bases). CDR3 region: CASSRGADNQPQHF. The CDR3 DNA reads TGTGCCAGCAGTCGGGGGGCTGACAATCAGCCCCAGCATTTT.